This TCR beta chain was identified during a study of T-cell reconstitution after alpha-beta-depleted transplantation in children (TCRdb year 2016). Background on the whole study: T-cell immune reconstitution after TCRalphabeta/CD19-depleted allogeneic hematopoietic cell transplantation in children was quantitatively tracked in the study by means of TCR repertoire profiling.

Reading the label with the study, this specimen's treatment or condition is: allogeneic hematopoietic cell transplantation with graft depleted of TCRalphabeta T cells and CD19 B cells. The transplant recipients were children given TCRalphabeta/CD19-depleted allogeneic hematopoietic cell grafts. Findings and caveats that apply to the study as a whole: In some patients, high TCRbeta diversity at day 60 was attributed to recipient T cells and intrathymic progenitors that had survived conditioning. The apparently early recovery of alphabetaT-cell counts about two months after transplant reportedly depended on only several hundred rapidly expanded clones that came from non-depleted graft cells. Over subsequent months, a decline in hyperexpanded clone frequencies was noted, and after one year, T-cell counts and TCRbeta diversity were mostly ascribed to newly produced T cells.

The germline V end is reduced by 4 bases and the J end by 1 base; junction bases left unmatched: 0. Reading the germline V gene gives CDR1 SNHLY and CDR2 FYNNEI. The cysteine opens and the phenylalanine closes a CDR3 of 15 amino acids. The only DNA kept is the CDR3, 45 bases in frame from the first base. The protocol used for the library was PCR. TCRdb lists the instrument as Illumina HiSeq 2500. TCR library preparation used molecular barcoding, with unique molecular identifiers applied to normalize quantification of the TCRbeta repertoire. TCRdb reprocessed the public reads (quality trimming at Q25 with fastp, clone calling with MiXCR) and kept in-frame beta chains. Rows merge per CDR3 protein into single entries with the most common DNA and genes. The sample records a few hundred thousand distinct CDR3 sequences, 25% to 30% of which are singletons. Clones ranked in the top ten supply approximately 33% of the sample.

A remark on this clonotype: It has no known antigen specificity. No base-level quality is on record; no much larger clone is a single base apart.

The rearranged segments are TRBV2 and TRBJ2-4; 11 nucleotides in the junction match TRBD2. This sequence was found in a boy in the first two years of life with Wiskott-Aldrich syndrome, due to receive a stem cell transplant. The sample here was PBMCs, taken before TCRalphabeta/CD19-depleted stem cell transplant. At the DNA level, the sequence is TGTGCCAGCAGTGGACTAGCGGGGGCCAAAAACATTCAGTACTTC. Translated, this gives CASSGLAGAKNIQYF.